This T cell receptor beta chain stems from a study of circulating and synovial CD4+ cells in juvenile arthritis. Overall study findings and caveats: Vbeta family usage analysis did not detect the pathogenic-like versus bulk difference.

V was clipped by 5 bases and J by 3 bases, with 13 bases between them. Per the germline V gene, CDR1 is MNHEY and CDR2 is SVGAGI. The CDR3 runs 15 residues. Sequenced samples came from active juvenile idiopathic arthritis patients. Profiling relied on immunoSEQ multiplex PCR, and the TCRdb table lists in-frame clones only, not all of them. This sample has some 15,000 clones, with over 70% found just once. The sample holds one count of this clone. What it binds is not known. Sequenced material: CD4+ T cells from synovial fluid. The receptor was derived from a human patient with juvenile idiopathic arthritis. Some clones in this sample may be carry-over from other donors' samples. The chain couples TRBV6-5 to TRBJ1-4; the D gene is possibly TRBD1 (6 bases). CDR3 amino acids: CASSALQGSNEKLFF. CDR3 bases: TGTGCCAGCAGTGCCCTCCAGGGGTCTAATGAAAAACTGTTTTTT.